This T cell receptor (beta chain) came from a study of T cell changes during pregnancy in multiple sclerosis. Germline CDR1 and CDR2: SGHRS and YFSETQ. The V end lost 7 bases, the J end lost 4 bases, and 15 bases lay between the germline ends. CDR3 length equals 13 residues. Data came from immunoSEQ multiplex PCR; TCRdb stores just in-frame clones and leaves some out. There are approximately 40,000 clones in the sample; roughly nine tenths occur only once, and roughly 0.48% lies in the top ten. This specimen consisted of CD4+ T cells from peripheral blood mononuclear cells, obtained in the first trimester of pregnancy. This chain connects TRBV5-1 to TRBJ2-7; D perhaps matches TRBD1 (7 bases). The clonotype originates from a female donor with multiple sclerosis, enrolled in a pregnancy study. CDR3 sequence: CASGGDSYYEQYF. The CDR3 bases are TGCGCCAGCGGAGGGGACAGTTATTACGAGCAGTACTTC.